This is a list of T cell receptor beta chains from one sample in a study of T and B cells in COVID-19 patients. MiXCR, run by TCRdb on the multiplex PCR reads, gives a single entry per CDR3 protein. The data hold around 21,000 distinct CDR3 sequences, with under 35% observed a single time. The source material was blood. The receptors shown here come from a human donor who had recovered from COVID-19. CDR3s include the opening cysteine and the closing phenylalanine or tryptophan. The D gene is left open where the match is weak. Clone size is not always given. Where it is, it says once, few, many or a class for expanded clones.

cdr3_aa: CASSLGSSGGAGEQYF
cdr3_nt: TGTGCCAGCAGCTTGGGTTCTAGCGGGGGGGCGGGGGAGCAGTACTTC
clone_size: NA
j_call: TRBJ2-7
v_call: TRBV5-6
d_call: TRBD2

cdr3_aa: CAISEQVDTQYF
cdr3_nt: TGTGCCATCAGTGAGCAGGTAGATACGCAGTATTTT
clone_size: medium-sized
j_call: TRBJ2-3
v_call: TRBV10-3
d_call: NA

cdr3_aa: CASSFRTGKNYEQYF
cdr3_nt: TGTGCCAGCAGTTTCCGGACAGGAAAAAACTACGAGCAGTACTTC
clone_size: few
j_call: TRBJ2-7
v_call: TRBV12-3/TRBV12-4
d_call: TRBD1

cdr3_aa: CASNLGGSTGELFF
cdr3_nt: TGTGCCAGTAATTTGGGAGGCAGCACCGGGGAGCTGTTTTTT
clone_size: medium-sized
j_call: TRBJ2-2
v_call: TRBV19
d_call: NA

cdr3_aa: CASSFRESETQYF
cdr3_nt: TGTGCCAGCAGCTTTCGGGAGTCAGAGACCCAGTACTTC
clone_size: NA
j_call: TRBJ2-5
v_call: TRBV28
d_call: NA

cdr3_aa: CASNLGTSGPDTQYF
cdr3_nt: TGTGCCAGCAACCTCGGGACTAGCGGGCCCGATACGCAGTATTTT
clone_size: many
j_call: TRBJ2-3
v_call: TRBV27
d_call: TRBD2

cdr3_aa: CATSDFGGGSYNEQFF
cdr3_nt: TGTGCCACCAGTGATTTTGGCGGGGGCTCCTACAATGAGCAGTTCTTC
clone_size: few
j_call: TRBJ2-1
v_call: TRBV24-1
d_call: TRBD2

cdr3_aa: CASSGQGYGTEAFF
cdr3_nt: TGTGCCAGCAGTGGACAGGGTTATGGCACTGAAGCTTTCTTT
clone_size: few
j_call: TRBJ1-1
v_call: TRBV27
d_call: TRBD1

cdr3_aa: CAISEHRETYEQYF
cdr3_nt: TGTGCCATCAGTGAACACAGGGAGACCTACGAGCAGTACTTC
clone_size: NA
j_call: TRBJ2-7
v_call: TRBV10-3
d_call: NA

cdr3_aa: CASIGGRPYEQYF
cdr3_nt: TGTGCCAGCATCGGGGGGCGACCCTACGAGCAGTACTTC
clone_size: many
j_call: TRBJ2-7
v_call: TRBV27
d_call: NA

cdr3_aa: CASSLDGNYGYTF
cdr3_nt: TGTGCCAGCAGCCTGGACGGGAACTATGGCTACACCTTC
clone_size: NA
j_call: TRBJ1-2
v_call: TRBV11-2
d_call: NA

cdr3_aa: CASSPLLGGGLQETQYF
cdr3_nt: TGTGCCAGCAGTCCCCTGTTAGGGGGGGGGCTCCAAGAGACCCAGTACTTC
clone_size: few
j_call: TRBJ2-5
v_call: TRBV27
d_call: NA

cdr3_aa: CAWSPIPRKGTDTQYF
cdr3_nt: TGTGCCTGGAGCCCGATTCCTCGGAAGGGCACAGATACGCAGTATTTT
clone_size: many
j_call: TRBJ2-3
v_call: TRBV30
d_call: NA

cdr3_aa: CASSLGQTNQPQHF
cdr3_nt: TGTGCCAGCTCACTGGGACAGACAAATCAGCCCCAGCATTTT
clone_size: NA
j_call: TRBJ1-5
v_call: TRBV18
d_call: TRBD1

cdr3_aa: CASSKSTDTQYF
cdr3_nt: TGCGCCAGCAGCAAAAGCACAGATACGCAGTATTTT
clone_size: NA
j_call: TRBJ2-3
v_call: TRBV5-1
d_call: NA

cdr3_aa: CASSDRATSGGASSTQYF
cdr3_nt: TGTGCCAGTAGCGACCGGGCGACTAGCGGGGGGGCATCGAGTACGCAGTATTTT
clone_size: NA
j_call: TRBJ2-3
v_call: TRBV19
d_call: TRBD2

cdr3_aa: CASSRRGQGSTDTQYF
cdr3_nt: TGTGCCAGCAGCCGAAGAGGACAGGGGAGCACAGATACGCAGTATTTT
clone_size: NA
j_call: TRBJ2-3
v_call: TRBV11-3
d_call: TRBD1

cdr3_aa: CASSESPWGYTF
cdr3_nt: TGTGCCAGCAGTGAGTCCCCCTGGGGCTACACCTTC
clone_size: NA
j_call: TRBJ1-2
v_call: TRBV6-1
d_call: NA

cdr3_aa: CASSFGDRWQDTQYF
cdr3_nt: TGTGCCAGCAGCTTTGGGGACAGGTGGCAAGATACGCAGTATTTT
clone_size: many
j_call: TRBJ2-3
v_call: TRBV5-6
d_call: TRBD1

cdr3_aa: CSARWGQGLGQPQHF
cdr3_nt: TGCAGTGCTAGATGGGGACAGGGACTGGGTCAGCCCCAGCATTTT
clone_size: NA
j_call: TRBJ1-5
v_call: TRBV20-1
d_call: TRBD1

cdr3_aa: CASSTGPSADTQYF
cdr3_nt: TGCGCCAGCAGCACCGGACCGAGCGCAGATACGCAGTATTTT
clone_size: few
j_call: TRBJ2-3
v_call: TRBV5-1
d_call: NA

cdr3_aa: CAWRRESRKGWNYGYTF
cdr3_nt: TGTGCCTGGAGACGGGAATCTAGGAAGGGGTGGAACTATGGCTACACCTTC
clone_size: few
j_call: TRBJ1-2
v_call: TRBV30
d_call: NA

cdr3_aa: CASTDGANTNSGNTIYF
cdr3_nt: TGTGCCAGCACCGACGGAGCCAACACCAACTCTGGAAACACCATATATTTT
clone_size: NA
j_call: TRBJ1-3
v_call: TRBV12-3/TRBV12-4
d_call: NA

cdr3_aa: CSASRGLLRNEQFF
cdr3_nt: TGCAGTGCTAGTAGAGGGCTGCTTAGAAATGAGCAGTTCTTC
clone_size: NA
j_call: TRBJ2-1
v_call: TRBV20-1
d_call: NA

cdr3_aa: CASRPSAGTGDLGEQYF
cdr3_nt: TGTGCCAGTAGACCCAGTGCCGGGACAGGCGATTTAGGCGAGCAGTACTTC
clone_size: NA
j_call: TRBJ2-7
v_call: TRBV19
d_call: TRBD1

cdr3_aa: CANSRNGENYGYTF
cdr3_nt: TGTGCCAACTCCCGGAACGGCGAGAACTATGGCTACACCTTC
clone_size: NA
j_call: TRBJ1-2
v_call: TRBV27
d_call: NA

cdr3_aa: CSASKQGEEAFF
cdr3_nt: TGCAGTGCTAGTAAACAGGGGGAGGAAGCTTTCTTT
clone_size: NA
j_call: TRBJ1-1
v_call: TRBV20-1
d_call: TRBD1

cdr3_aa: CASSYDRGRGSFF
cdr3_nt: TGTGCCAGCAGTTACGACAGGGGGCGCGGATCTTTCTTT
clone_size: few
j_call: TRBJ1-1
v_call: TRBV6-1
d_call: TRBD1

cdr3_aa: CASSEEGLSYEQYF
cdr3_nt: TGCGCCAGCAGTGAAGAAGGACTCTCCTACGAGCAGTACTTC
clone_size: NA
j_call: TRBJ2-7
v_call: TRBV10-2
d_call: NA

cdr3_aa: CASSGTSTDTQYF
cdr3_nt: TGCGCCAGCAGCGGGACTAGCACAGATACGCAGTATTTT
clone_size: NA
j_call: TRBJ2-3
v_call: TRBV10-1
d_call: NA

cdr3_aa: CSAGYGREGPQHF
cdr3_nt: TGCAGTGCCGGGTACGGGAGGGAGGGGCCCCAGCATTTT
clone_size: NA
j_call: TRBJ1-5
v_call: TRBV20-1
d_call: NA

cdr3_aa: CASSLEGGGGNEQYF
cdr3_nt: TGCGCCAGCAGCTTGGAGGGGGGTGGAGGTAACGAGCAGTACTTC
clone_size: once
j_call: TRBJ2-7
v_call: TRBV5-1
d_call: NA

cdr3_aa: CASSLVGGYGYTF
cdr3_nt: TGTGCCAGCAGCTTGGTTGGGGGGTATGGCTACACCTTC
clone_size: NA
j_call: TRBJ1-2
v_call: TRBV5-4
d_call: NA

cdr3_aa: CAWASRGYTGELFF
cdr3_nt: TGTGCCTGGGCTAGTCGGGGGTACACCGGGGAGCTGTTTTTT
clone_size: medium-sized
j_call: TRBJ2-2
v_call: TRBV30
d_call: NA

cdr3_aa: CASSSRLSGANVLTF
cdr3_nt: TGTGCCAGTAGTTCCCGGTTGTCGGGGGCCAACGTCCTGACTTTC
clone_size: medium-sized
j_call: TRBJ2-6
v_call: TRBV19
d_call: NA

cdr3_aa: CASSRTDTEAFF
cdr3_nt: TGTGCCAGTAGTCGGACGGACACTGAAGCTTTCTTT
clone_size: NA
j_call: TRBJ1-1
v_call: TRBV19
d_call: NA

cdr3_aa: CASSYSRAPNSPLHF
cdr3_nt: TGTGCCAGCAGTTACTCGAGGGCCCCAAATTCACCCCTCCACTTT
clone_size: many
j_call: TRBJ1-6
v_call: TRBV6-5
d_call: NA

cdr3_aa: CASSLGQGANYGYTF
cdr3_nt: TGTGCCAGCAGCTTGGGACAGGGGGCTAACTATGGCTACACCTTC
clone_size: few
j_call: TRBJ1-2
v_call: TRBV5-6
d_call: TRBD1

cdr3_aa: CASSPIERAPKYF
cdr3_nt: TGTGCCAGCAGCCCAATCGAACGGGCTCCAAAGTACTTC
clone_size: many
j_call: TRBJ2-5
v_call: TRBV6-1
d_call: NA

cdr3_aa: CASSLWGLSTDTQYF
cdr3_nt: TGTGCCAGCAGCTTGTGGGGACTAAGCACAGATACGCAGTATTTT
clone_size: many
j_call: TRBJ2-3
v_call: TRBV5-4
d_call: TRBD2

cdr3_aa: CASTSRGRDGNYEQYF
cdr3_nt: TGTGCCAGTACCTCAAGAGGACGGGACGGTAACTACGAGCAGTACTTC
clone_size: many
j_call: TRBJ2-7
v_call: TRBV19
d_call: NA

cdr3_aa: CASSLAGAAEQYF
cdr3_nt: TGTGCCAGCAGTTTAGCAGGGGCGGCCGAGCAGTACTTC
clone_size: NA
j_call: TRBJ2-7
v_call: TRBV28
d_call: NA

cdr3_aa: CASSAQQGAYNSPLHF
cdr3_nt: TGTGCCAGCAGTGCCCAACAGGGGGCCTATAATTCACCCCTCCACTTT
clone_size: NA
j_call: TRBJ1-6
v_call: TRBV6-5
d_call: TRBD1

cdr3_aa: CASSPLDRVKAEQYF
cdr3_nt: TGTGCCAGCTCACCCTTGGACAGGGTAAAGGCCGAGCAGTACTTC
clone_size: NA
j_call: TRBJ2-7
v_call: TRBV18
d_call: TRBD1

cdr3_aa: CAWRVTGGYSGANVLTF
cdr3_nt: TGTGCCTGGAGGGTGACAGGGGGATACTCTGGGGCCAACGTCCTGACTTTC
clone_size: medium-sized
j_call: TRBJ2-6
v_call: TRBV30
d_call: TRBD1

cdr3_aa: CASSLDQGNEQFF
cdr3_nt: TGTGCCAGCAGCTTAGACCAGGGGAATGAGCAGTTCTTC
clone_size: many
j_call: TRBJ2-1
v_call: TRBV7-6
d_call: NA

cdr3_aa: CASRGVGRDNQPQHF
cdr3_nt: TGTGCCAGCAGAGGCGTGGGCAGAGACAATCAGCCCCAGCATTTT
clone_size: NA
j_call: TRBJ1-5
v_call: TRBV6-5
d_call: NA

cdr3_aa: CASSGQANEKLFF
cdr3_nt: TGCGCCAGCAGTGGTCAGGCTAATGAAAAACTGTTTTTT
clone_size: NA
j_call: TRBJ1-4
v_call: TRBV10-2
d_call: NA

cdr3_aa: CASSALRDRGTEAFF
cdr3_nt: TGTGCCAGCAGCGCACTCCGGGACAGGGGGACTGAAGCTTTCTTT
clone_size: NA
j_call: TRBJ1-1
v_call: TRBV11-3
d_call: TRBD1

cdr3_aa: CAISEQGTTNYGYTF
cdr3_nt: TGTGCCATCAGTGAGCAGGGAACTACTAACTATGGCTACACCTTC
clone_size: NA
j_call: TRBJ1-2
v_call: TRBV10-3
d_call: NA

cdr3_aa: CSVTGGTDTQYF
cdr3_nt: TGCAGCGTAACAGGGGGCACAGATACGCAGTATTTT
clone_size: NA
j_call: TRBJ2-3
v_call: TRBV29-1
d_call: TRBD1

cdr3_aa: CSASPSNGDEKLFF
cdr3_nt: TGCAGTGCTAGTCCGTCCAATGGGGATGAAAAACTGTTTTTT
clone_size: NA
j_call: TRBJ1-4
v_call: TRBV20-1
d_call: NA

cdr3_aa: CAISATGGNQPQHF
cdr3_nt: TGTGCCATCAGTGCCACGGGGGGCAATCAGCCCCAGCATTTT
clone_size: few
j_call: TRBJ1-5
v_call: TRBV10-3
d_call: NA

cdr3_aa: CASSPGAGGTGFEQYF
cdr3_nt: TGTGCCAGCTCACCGGGAGCGGGGGGGACAGGGTTCGAGCAGTACTTC
clone_size: NA
j_call: TRBJ2-7
v_call: TRBV18
d_call: NA

cdr3_aa: CASSRRDVAYEQYF
cdr3_nt: TGTGCCAGTAGCCGCCGGGACGTAGCCTACGAGCAGTACTTC
clone_size: medium-sized
j_call: TRBJ2-7
v_call: TRBV19
d_call: NA

cdr3_aa: CASSGFVGSGANVLTF
cdr3_nt: TGCGCCAGCAGTGGCTTTGTGGGTTCTGGGGCCAACGTCCTGACTTTC
clone_size: NA
j_call: TRBJ2-6
v_call: TRBV10-3
d_call: NA

cdr3_aa: CASSRHVRRVTQYF
cdr3_nt: TGTGCCAGCAGCCGACACGTCCGCCGGGTTACGCAGTATTTT
clone_size: NA
j_call: TRBJ2-3
v_call: TRBV7-9
d_call: NA

cdr3_aa: CASSVRQAGGNSPLHF
cdr3_nt: TGTGCCAGCAGCGTAAGACAGGCCGGGGGTAATTCACCCCTCCACTTT
clone_size: many
j_call: TRBJ1-6
v_call: TRBV5-5
d_call: NA

cdr3_aa: CASSEAPGTYSGNTIYF
cdr3_nt: TGTGCCAGCAGTGAAGCTCCGGGCACCTACTCTGGAAACACCATATATTTT
clone_size: few
j_call: TRBJ1-3
v_call: TRBV6-1
d_call: NA

cdr3_aa: CATRGPQETQYF
cdr3_nt: TGTGCCACCAGGGGCCCCCAAGAGACCCAGTACTTC
clone_size: NA
j_call: TRBJ2-5
v_call: TRBV24-1
d_call: NA